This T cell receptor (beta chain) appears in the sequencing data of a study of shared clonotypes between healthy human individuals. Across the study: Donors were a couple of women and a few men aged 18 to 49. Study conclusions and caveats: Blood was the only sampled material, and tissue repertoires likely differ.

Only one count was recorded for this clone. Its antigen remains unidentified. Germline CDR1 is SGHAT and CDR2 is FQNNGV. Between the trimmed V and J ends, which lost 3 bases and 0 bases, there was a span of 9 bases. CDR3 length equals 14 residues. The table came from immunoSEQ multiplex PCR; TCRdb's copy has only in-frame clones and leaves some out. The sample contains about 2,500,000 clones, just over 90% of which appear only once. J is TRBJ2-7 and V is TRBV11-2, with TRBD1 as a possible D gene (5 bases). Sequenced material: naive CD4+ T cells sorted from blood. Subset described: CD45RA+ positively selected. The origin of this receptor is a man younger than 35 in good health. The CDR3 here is CASSFRQRSYEQYF. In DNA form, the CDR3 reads TGTGCCAGCAGCTTTAGACAGCGCTCCTACGAGCAGTACTTC.